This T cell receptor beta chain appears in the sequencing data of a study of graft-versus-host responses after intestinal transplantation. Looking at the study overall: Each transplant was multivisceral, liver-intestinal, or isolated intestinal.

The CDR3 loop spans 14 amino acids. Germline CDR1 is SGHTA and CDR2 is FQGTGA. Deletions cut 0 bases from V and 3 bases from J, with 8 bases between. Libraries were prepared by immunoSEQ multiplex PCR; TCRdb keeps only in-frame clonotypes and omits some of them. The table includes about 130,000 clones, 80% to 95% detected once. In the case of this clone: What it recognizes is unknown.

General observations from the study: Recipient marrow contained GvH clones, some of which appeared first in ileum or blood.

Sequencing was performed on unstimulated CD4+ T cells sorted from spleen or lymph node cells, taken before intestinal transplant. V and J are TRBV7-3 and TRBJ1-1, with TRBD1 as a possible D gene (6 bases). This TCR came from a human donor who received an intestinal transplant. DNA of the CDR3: TGTGCCAGCAGCTTAACAGGGGGTTACACTGAAGCTTTCTTT. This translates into CASSLTGGYTEAFF.